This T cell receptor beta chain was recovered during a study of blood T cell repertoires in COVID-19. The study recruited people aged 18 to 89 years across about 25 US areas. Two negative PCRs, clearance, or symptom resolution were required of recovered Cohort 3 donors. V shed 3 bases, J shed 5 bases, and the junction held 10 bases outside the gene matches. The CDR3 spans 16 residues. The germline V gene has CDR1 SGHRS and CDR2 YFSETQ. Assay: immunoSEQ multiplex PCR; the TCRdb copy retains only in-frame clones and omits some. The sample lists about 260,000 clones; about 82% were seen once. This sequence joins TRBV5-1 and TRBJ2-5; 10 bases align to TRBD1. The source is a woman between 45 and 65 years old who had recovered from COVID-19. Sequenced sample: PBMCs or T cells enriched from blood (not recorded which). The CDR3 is CASSYDRGRGWETQYF. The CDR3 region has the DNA TGCGCCAGCAGCTACGACAGGGGGCGAGGTTGGGAGACCCAGTACTTC.